The clone carrying this TCR beta chain was seen a few times. Its cognate antigen is unknown. In the same sample, other DNA sequences code for this CDR3. Assay: immunoSEQ multiplex PCR; the TCRdb copy retains only in-frame clones and omits some. This sample has around 79,000 clones; 88% occur once, and the top ten carry roughly 4.3%. Blood sampling took place at baseline, cycle 4 day 1, and cycle 7 day 1. This specimen comes from a study of OX40 agonist ivuxolimab in advanced cancers. As for the study in general: Those enrolled were about 82% male, with a mean age of roughly 60 years and ages from 23 to 79.

Broader study findings: Some nonresponders additionally presented with little normalized T-cell clonal expansion. Clonal expansion among partial responders at 0.1-3.0 mg/kg ranked near the lowest.

Sequencing used CD4+ or CD8+ T cells sorted from blood, obtained in a trial of the OX40 agonist ivuxolimab. This clonotype was obtained from an adult with an advanced solid tumor such as melanoma, head and neck, liver or kidney cancer.

CDR3 amino acids: CASSPRGPDTQYF. The CDR3 region has the DNA TGTGCCAGCAGTCCACGCGGACCAGATACGCAGTATTTT. V gene TRBV7-9 combines with J gene TRBJ2-3; no definite D call. The CDR3 loop spans 13 amino acids. CDR1 is SEHNR and CDR2 is FQNEAQ in the germline V gene (reference sequence). Trimming left V 6 bases short and J 4 bases short, with 11 bases between. The full variable domain, in which reference TRBV7-9 and TRBJ2-3 provide the parts outside the CDR3, is DTGVSQNPRHKITKRGQNVTFRCDPISEHNRLYWYRQTLGQGPEFLTYFQNEAQLEKSRLLSDRFSAERPKGSFSTLEIQRTEQGDSAMYLCASSPRGPDTQYFGPGTRLTVL.